This T cell receptor beta chain was obtained from a study of shared clonotypes between healthy human individuals. As for the study in general: The composition of the donors was two women and a few men aged 18 to 49. The study's findings and limits: The low donor count limited represented genetic and exposure-history diversity. Larger richness was generally estimated for naive than memory subsets.

The repertoire was sequenced with immunoSEQ multiplex PCR; TCRdb's copy has only in-frame clones and lacks some. This sample yields about 1.1 million clones, of which about 80% are seen a single time; roughly 0.9% belongs to the top ten. Details on this clone: Its antigen is not identified.

Material for sequencing was memory CD4+ T cells from PBMCs. The subset here: CD45RA-negative fraction. The clonotype comes from a man between 18 and 29 years old in good health. Some clones in this sample may be carry-over from other donors' samples.

CDR3: CASSDARVGEGYTF. The CDR3 DNA is TGTGCCAGCAGTGATGCCAGGGTAGGGGAAGGCTACACCTTC. The chain combines TRBV6-1 with TRBJ1-2; weak D call: TRBD1 (5 bases). Germline lookup yields CDR1 MNHNS and CDR2 SASEGT. V was trimmed by 3 bases and J by 8 bases, leaving 16 bases between them. CDR3 length equals 14 residues.